These T cell receptor beta chains were read from a single sample in a study of blood T cell repertoires in COVID-19. Assay used: immunoSEQ multiplex PCR; TCRdb lists only in-frame clones, some missing. The sample includes roughly 180,000 clones, 82% of them seen just once. Material for sequencing was PBMCs or T cells enriched from blood (not recorded which). Source of these receptors: a man aged 60 to 75 who had recovered from COVID-19. Both conserved end residues are trimmed from each CDR3. Clone size is not always given. Where it is, it says once, few, many or a class for expanded clones.

TRBV7-6	TRBJ2-2	.	ASSLGDRNTGELF
TRBV15	TRBJ2-7	.	ATSREAGSYEQY
TRBV19	TRBJ1-2	.	ASRRQGTIGYT
TRBV6-5	TRBJ1-5	.	ASSPRGRGDQPQH
TRBV27	TRBJ2-1	few	ASSSAGRLTSYNEQF
TRBV30	TRBJ1-6	.	AWQGVITDSPLH
TRBV11-3	TRBJ2-1	.	ASSLPPGEQF
TRBV2	TRBJ2-7	.	ASIGGSYEQY
TRBV19	TRBJ2-1	.	ASSITSGYNEQF
TRBV2	TRBJ1-5	once	ASSLDRSNSNQPQH
TRBV19	TRBJ2-2	.	ASIPRDRGIRELF
TRBV7-9	TRBJ1-2	.	ASSLATTGGSGYT
TRBV28	TRBJ2-3	few	ASRGMTSAPTDTQY
TRBV19	TRBJ1-1	.	ASSYQANMNTEAF
TRBV7-3	TRBJ1-2	once	ASSLTSQGHGYT
TRBV13	TRBJ2-2	.	ASMRDRVAGELF
TRBV7-9	TRBJ1-6	once	ASSLQGSNSPLH
TRBV6-5	TRBJ1-5	.	ASRDNRGGKPQH
TRBV19	TRBJ2-7	.	ASRNRDEQY
TRBV18	TRBJ2-5	few	ASSPPNRGPVETQY
TRBV28	TRBJ2-5	.	ASSLELAEVSYQETQY
TRBV3-1/TRBV3-2	TRBJ2-7	.	ASSQGQGTEQY
TRBV3-1/TRBV3-2	TRBJ2-7	.	ASSQAGLAGKPHEQY
TRBV5-1	TRBJ2-3	.	ASSLSGDTQY
TRBV27	TRBJ2-1	.	ASSPGLYNEQF
TRBV4-2	TRBJ2-1	.	ASNGMGTGLRDEQF
TRBV25-1	TRBJ2-1	.	ASSGAILEQF
TRBV2	TRBJ2-5	.	ASRTEGGTGGRETQY
TRBV29-1	TRBJ2-1	few	SVEVSGSSYNEQF
TRBV5-4	TRBJ1-1	.	ASSLYTEAF
TRBV3-1/TRBV3-2	TRBJ1-1	.	ASSQDPGGRTEAF
TRBV7-8	TRBJ1-4	.	ASTQGGGANEKLF
TRBV12-5	TRBJ2-1	.	ASRGGDSYNEQF
TRBV2	TRBJ1-5	once	ASSSEGGQPQH
TRBV4-2	TRBJ1-2	once	ASSPRSNRGEDGYT
TRBV9	TRBJ1-4	.	ASSVEGHGSEKLF
TRBV11-3	TRBJ2-1	.	ASSSQRAGEQF
TRBV14	TRBJ2-3	once	ASSQEGLTDTDTQY
TRBV7-2	TRBJ1-5	few	ASSLRGNQPQH
TRBV5-1	TRBJ2-2	.	ASSLGVTNTGELF
TRBV5-6	TRBJ2-1	.	ASELSSYNEQF